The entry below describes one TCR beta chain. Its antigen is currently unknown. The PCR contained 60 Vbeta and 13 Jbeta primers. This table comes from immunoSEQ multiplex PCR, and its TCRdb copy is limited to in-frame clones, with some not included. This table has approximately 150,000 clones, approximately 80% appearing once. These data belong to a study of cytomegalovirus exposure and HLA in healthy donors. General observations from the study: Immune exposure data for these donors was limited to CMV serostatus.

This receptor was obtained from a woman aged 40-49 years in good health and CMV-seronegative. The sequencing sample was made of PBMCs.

DNA for the CDR3: TGTGCCAGCAGTTCCCTGCGACAGGGCGTTAACTATGGCTACACCTTC. Its protein is CASSSLRQGVNYGYTF. The chain recombines TRBV28 with TRBJ1-2; 7 positions agree with TRBD1. Trimming took 4 bases from V and 1 from J; bases not matched to a gene: 9. Germline lookup yields CDR1 MDHEN and CDR2 SYDVKM. The CDR3 loop spans 16 amino acids.